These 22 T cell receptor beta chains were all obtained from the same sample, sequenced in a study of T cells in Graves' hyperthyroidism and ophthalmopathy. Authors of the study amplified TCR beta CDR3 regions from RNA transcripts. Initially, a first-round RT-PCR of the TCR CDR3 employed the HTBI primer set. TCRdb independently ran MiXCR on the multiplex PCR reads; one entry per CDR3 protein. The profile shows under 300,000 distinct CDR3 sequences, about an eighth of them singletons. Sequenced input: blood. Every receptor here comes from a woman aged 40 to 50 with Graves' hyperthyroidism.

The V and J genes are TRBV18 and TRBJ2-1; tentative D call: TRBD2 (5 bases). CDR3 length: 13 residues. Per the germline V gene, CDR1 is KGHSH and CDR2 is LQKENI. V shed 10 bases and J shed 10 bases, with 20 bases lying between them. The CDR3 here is CANSPTEELEQFF. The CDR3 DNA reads TGTGCCAACTCGCCTACGGAGGAATTGGAGCAGTTCTTC.

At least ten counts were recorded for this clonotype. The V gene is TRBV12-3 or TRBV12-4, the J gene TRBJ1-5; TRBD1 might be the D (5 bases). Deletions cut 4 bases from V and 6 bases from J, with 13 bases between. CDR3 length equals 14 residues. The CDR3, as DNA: TGTGCCAGCAGTTACACGGGGGATGGTCAGCCCCAGCATTTT. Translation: CASSYTGDGQPQHF.

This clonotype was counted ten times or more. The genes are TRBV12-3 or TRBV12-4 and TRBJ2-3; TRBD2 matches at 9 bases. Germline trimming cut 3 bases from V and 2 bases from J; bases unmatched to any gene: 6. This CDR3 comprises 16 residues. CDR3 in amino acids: CASSFDSGSNTDTQYF. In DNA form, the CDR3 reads TGTGCCAGCAGTTTCGATAGCGGGAGTAACACAGATACGCAGTATTTT.

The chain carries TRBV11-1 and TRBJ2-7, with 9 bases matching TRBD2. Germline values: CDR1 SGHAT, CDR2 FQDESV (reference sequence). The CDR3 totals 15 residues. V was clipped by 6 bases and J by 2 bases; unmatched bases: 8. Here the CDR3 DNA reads TGTGCCAGCAGTTATGGGACTAGCCATACCTACGAGCAGTACTTC. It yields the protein CASSYGTSHTYEQYF.

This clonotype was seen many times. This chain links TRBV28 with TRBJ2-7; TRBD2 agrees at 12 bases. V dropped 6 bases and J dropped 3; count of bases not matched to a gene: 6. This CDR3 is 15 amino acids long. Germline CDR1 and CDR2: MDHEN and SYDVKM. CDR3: CASSLLAGGSYEQYF. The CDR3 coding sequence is TGTGCCAGCAGCTTACTAGCGGGAGGAAGCTACGAGCAGTACTTC.

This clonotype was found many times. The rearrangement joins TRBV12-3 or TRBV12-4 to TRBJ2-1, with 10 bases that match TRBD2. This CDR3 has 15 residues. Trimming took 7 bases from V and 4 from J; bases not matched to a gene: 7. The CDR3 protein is CASNPLAGVYNEQFF. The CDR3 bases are TGTGCCAGCAACCCGCTAGCGGGAGTGTACAATGAGCAGTTCTTC.

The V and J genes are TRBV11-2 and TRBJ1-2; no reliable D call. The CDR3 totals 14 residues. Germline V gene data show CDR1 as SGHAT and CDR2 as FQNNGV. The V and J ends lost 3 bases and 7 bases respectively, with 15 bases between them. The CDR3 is CASSFGRASGGYTF. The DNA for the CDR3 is TGTGCCAGCAGCTTCGGGAGGGCTTCCGGTGGCTACACCTTC.

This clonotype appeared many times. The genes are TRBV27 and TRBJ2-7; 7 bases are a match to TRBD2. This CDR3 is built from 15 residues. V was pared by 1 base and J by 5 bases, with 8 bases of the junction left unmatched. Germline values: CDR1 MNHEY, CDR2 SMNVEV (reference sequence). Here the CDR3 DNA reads TGTGCCAGCAGTTTATGGGGCGGGAGTAACCACGAGCAGTACTTC. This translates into CASSLWGGSNHEQYF.

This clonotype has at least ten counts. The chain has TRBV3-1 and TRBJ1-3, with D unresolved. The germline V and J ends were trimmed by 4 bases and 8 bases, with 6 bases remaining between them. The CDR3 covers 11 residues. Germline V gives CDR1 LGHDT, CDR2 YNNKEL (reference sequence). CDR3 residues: CASSLGYTIYF. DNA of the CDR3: TGTGCCAGCAGCCTCGGATACACCATATATTTT.

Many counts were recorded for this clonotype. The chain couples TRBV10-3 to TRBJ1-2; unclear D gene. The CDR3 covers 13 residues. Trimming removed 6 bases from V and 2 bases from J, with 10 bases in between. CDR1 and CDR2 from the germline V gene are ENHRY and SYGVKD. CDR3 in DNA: TGTGCCATCAGCCGGGAAGGGAACTATGGCTACACCTTC. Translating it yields CAISREGNYGYTF.

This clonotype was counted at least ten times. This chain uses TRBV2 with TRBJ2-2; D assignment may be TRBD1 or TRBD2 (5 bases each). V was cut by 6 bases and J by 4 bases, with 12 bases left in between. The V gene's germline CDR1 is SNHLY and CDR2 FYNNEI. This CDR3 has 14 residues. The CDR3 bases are TGTGCCAGCAGGATAACAGGAGGCACCGGGGAGCTGTTTTTT. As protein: CASRITGGTGELFF.

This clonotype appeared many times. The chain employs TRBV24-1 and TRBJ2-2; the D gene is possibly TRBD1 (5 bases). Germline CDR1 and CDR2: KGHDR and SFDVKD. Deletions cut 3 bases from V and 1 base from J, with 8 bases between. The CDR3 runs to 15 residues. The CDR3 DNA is TGTGCCACCAGTGATCCGCAGGGGAACACCGGGGAGCTGTTTTTT. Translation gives CATSDPQGNTGELFF.

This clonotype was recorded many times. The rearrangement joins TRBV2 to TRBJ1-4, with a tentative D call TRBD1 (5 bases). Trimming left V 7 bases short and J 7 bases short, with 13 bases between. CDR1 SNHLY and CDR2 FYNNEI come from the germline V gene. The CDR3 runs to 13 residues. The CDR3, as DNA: TGTGCCAGCATCATCAGGGAATCTGAAAAACTGTTTTTT. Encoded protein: CASIIRESEKLFF.

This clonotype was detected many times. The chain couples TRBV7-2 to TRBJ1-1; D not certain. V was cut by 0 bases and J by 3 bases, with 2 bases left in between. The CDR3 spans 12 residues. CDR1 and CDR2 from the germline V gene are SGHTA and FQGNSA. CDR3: CASSLAYTEAFF. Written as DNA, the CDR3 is TGTGCCAGCAGCTTAGCGTACACTGAAGCTTTCTTT.

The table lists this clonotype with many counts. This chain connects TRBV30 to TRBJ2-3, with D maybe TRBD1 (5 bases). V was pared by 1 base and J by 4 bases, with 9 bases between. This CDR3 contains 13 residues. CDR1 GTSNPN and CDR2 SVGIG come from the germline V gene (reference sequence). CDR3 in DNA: TGTGCCTGGAGTGGTGACAGTGCAGATACGCAGTATTTT. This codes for CAWSGDSADTQYF.

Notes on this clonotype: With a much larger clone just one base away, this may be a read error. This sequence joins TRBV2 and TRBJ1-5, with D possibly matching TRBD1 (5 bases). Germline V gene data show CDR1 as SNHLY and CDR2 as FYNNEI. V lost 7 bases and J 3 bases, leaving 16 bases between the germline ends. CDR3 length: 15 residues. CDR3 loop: CASNSLTGHNQPQHF. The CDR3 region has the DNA TGTGCCAGCAATTCTCTTACAGGCCACAATCAGCCCCAGCATTTT.

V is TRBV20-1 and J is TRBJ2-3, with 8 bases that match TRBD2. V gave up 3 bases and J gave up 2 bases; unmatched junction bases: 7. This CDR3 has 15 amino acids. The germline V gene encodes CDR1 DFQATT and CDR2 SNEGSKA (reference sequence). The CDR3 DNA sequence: TGCAGTGCTAGTTCAGCGGGAGTAATCACAGATACGCAGTATTTT. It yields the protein CSASSAGVITDTQYF.

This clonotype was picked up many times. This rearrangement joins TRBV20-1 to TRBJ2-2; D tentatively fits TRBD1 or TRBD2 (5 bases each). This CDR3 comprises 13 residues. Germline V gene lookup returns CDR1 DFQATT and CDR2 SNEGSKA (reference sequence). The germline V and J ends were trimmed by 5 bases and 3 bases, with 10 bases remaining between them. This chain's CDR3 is CSASRDDTGELFF. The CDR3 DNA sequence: TGCAGTGCTTCCCGGGACGACACCGGGGAGCTGTTTTTT.

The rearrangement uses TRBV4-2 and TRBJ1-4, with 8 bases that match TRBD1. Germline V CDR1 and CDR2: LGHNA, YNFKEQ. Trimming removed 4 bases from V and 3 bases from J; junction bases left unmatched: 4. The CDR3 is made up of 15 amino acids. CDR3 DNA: TGTGCCAGCAGCCCGAACAGGGGGGCTAATGAAAAACTGTTTTTT. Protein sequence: CASSPNRGANEKLFF.

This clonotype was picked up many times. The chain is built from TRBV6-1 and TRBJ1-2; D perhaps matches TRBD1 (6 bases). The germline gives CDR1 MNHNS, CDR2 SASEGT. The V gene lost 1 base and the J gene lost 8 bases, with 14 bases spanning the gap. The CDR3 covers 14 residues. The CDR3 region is CASSEGGRGWGYTF. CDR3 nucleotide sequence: TGTGCCAGCAGTGAAGGAGGCAGGGGTTGGGGCTACACCTTC.

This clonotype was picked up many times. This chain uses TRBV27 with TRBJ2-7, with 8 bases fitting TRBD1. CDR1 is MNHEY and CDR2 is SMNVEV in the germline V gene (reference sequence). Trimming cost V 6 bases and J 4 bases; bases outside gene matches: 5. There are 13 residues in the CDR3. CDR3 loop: CASRRQGSYEQYF. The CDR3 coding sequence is TGTGCCAGCAGGCGACAGGGGAGTTACGAGCAGTACTTC.

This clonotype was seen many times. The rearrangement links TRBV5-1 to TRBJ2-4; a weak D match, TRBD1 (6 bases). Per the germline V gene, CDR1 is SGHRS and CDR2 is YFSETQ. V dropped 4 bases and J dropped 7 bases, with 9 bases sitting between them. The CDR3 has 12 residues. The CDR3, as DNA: TGCGCCAGCAGCGACACAGGGAACATTCAGTACTTC. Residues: CASSDTGNIQYF.